This entry concerns a single T cell receptor beta chain. Its antigen remains unidentified. There are no base qualities to consult, and no much larger clone falls within one base. Each donor gave one peripheral blood draw, roughly 0.12 L on average, collected into heparinised tubes. Naive, central memory, regulatory and stem cell-like memory CD4+ T cells were sorted on a BD FACSAria II using a panel including CD45RO, CCR7, CD25, CD127, CD95 and CD27. Every sorted population had a purity above 95%. PBMCs were isolated immediately by Lymphoprep density gradient centrifugation and stained directly without culture. So that batch effects would be minimized, each experiment stained and sorted samples in pairs, pairing one healthy donor with one patient. All of the isolated RNA was reverse transcribed with the High Capacity cDNA Reverse Transcription Kit, so expressed TCRB transcripts were sequenced. Naive, central memory and regulatory T cell samples underwent deep immunoSEQ sequencing, averaging roughly 3.4 million total reads per sample. Sorted cells were lysed in RLT buffer and RNA was extracted with DNase-treated RNeasy Micro or Mini kits, depending on cell number. Each cell subset was processed separately to prevent cross-contamination, with patient and healthy donor samples processed together. The immunoSEQ multiplex PCR was used to amplify TCRB sequences from cDNA, generating 87-bp fragments that spanned the CDR3 region. Sequencing of the amplicons was done on the Illumina HiSeq platform. The authors' pipeline ran thus. Synthetic template baselines were used to correct PCR bias computationally, reads within Hamming distance 2 were collapsed, and singletons that could not be merged were discarded. By aligning reads against IMGT, V, D and J genes, CDR3 length, and insertions or deletions at six rearrangement sites were assigned. Within each subset, clonotype counts were normalized to sorted cell number, and only after that were true diversity and Gini coefficients computed with the tcR R package. The overlap coefficient, calculated on TCRB nucleotide sequences, was used to quantify repertoire sharing. Out-of-frame TCRB sequences from naive cells were analyzed to stand in for the pre-selection repertoire. Held by TCRdb, this immuneACCESS table contains in-frame sequences only and omits some clones. Under half of the omission traces to an unresolved V gene where checked; the cause of the rest is unknown. V, J and clone size are taken as reported in that table, and D and trimming were inferred from the DNA itself. Recorded for this sample are about 470,000 clones; 30% of them occurred a single time. The ten largest make up roughly 0.06% of the sample.

This record comes from a study of beta chain features in type 1 diabetes (dated by TCRdb to the late 2010s). As for the study more broadly: Mean age, gender distribution, total cell number and subset yield were not different between patients and healthy donors. A total of roughly 98,000,000 sorted cells were examined across all samples, and a strong correlation was observed between cell number per subset and RNA yield. The study compared the TCRB repertoires of sorted circulating CD4+ T cell subsets in recently diagnosed type 1 diabetes patients with those in matched healthy donors. Regulatory and stem cell-like memory subsets were isolated from only 8 patients and about eight healthy donors, whereas naive and central memory subsets came from all 30 or so donors.

What the research found in general, with its limitations: Fewer insertions and more nucleotide deletions at VDJ recombination sites were observed in patients with type 1 diabetes, implying thymic rearrangement abnormalities. Naive, central memory and regulatory TCRB repertoires appeared to be more alike among patients than among healthy donors. A moderate but significant shortening of TCRB CDR3 length was observed in type 1 diabetes patients in all four CD4+ subsets. Shorter templates might have been favored by PCR, but patient and control samples were amplified and corrected together, so both groups would have been affected equally by any skew. HLA sub-analyses involved small numbers of individuals, so any influence of HLA type on TCRB rearrangement remained unresolved. Because cDNA rather than genomic DNA was sequenced, highly expressing activated cells could have been over-represented, although no difference in activation and CD3 levels was found between groups.

The CDR3 goes from the cysteine to the phenylalanine over 13 residues. This entry keeps only the CDR3 DNA: 39 bases, framed from base 1. Trimming at the junction amounts to 5 bases on V and 0 bases on J, and the germline ends lie 8 bases apart. From the germline V gene (reference sequence), CDR1 is SEHNR and CDR2 is FQNEAQ. The rearranged segments are TRBV7-9 and TRBJ2-7; the D segment cannot be called with confidence. This TCR was recovered from a young man in good health. Sample: naive CD4+ T cells from blood. Reading the label with the study, this specimen's cell subset or site is: true naive CD4+ T cells. The CDR3 amino acid sequence is: CASSPDVSYEQYF. The DNA reads as follows: TGTGCCAGCAGCCCCGACGTCTCCTACGAGCAGTACTTC.